These 13 T cell receptor beta chains share one sample of origin, sequenced in a study of T cell changes during pregnancy in multiple sclerosis. Clones were sequenced by immunoSEQ multiplex PCR, and TCRdb holds only the in-frame ones, with some missing. The table has roughly 100,000 clones, 91% seen once. The sequencing here drew on peripheral blood, taken after pregnancy. The receptors come from a female donor in good health, enrolled as a control in a pregnancy study.

The rearrangement joins TRBV28 to TRBJ2-7; D is unresolved. Germline values: CDR1 MDHEN, CDR2 SYDVKM. V was cut by 8 bases and J by 3 bases, with 14 bases left in between. The CDR3 is 13 residues long. The CDR3 here is CASALSPNYEQYF. The CDR3 bases are TGTGCCAGCGCGCTATCCCCCAACTACGAGCAGTACTTC.

The V and J genes are TRBV4-1 and TRBJ1-5; D gene uncertain. V lost 0 bases to trimming and J lost 4 bases, with 13 bases between them. CDR1 is MGHRA and CDR2 is YSYEKL in the germline V gene. CDR3 size: 16 residues. The DNA of the CDR3 is TGCGCCAGCAGCCAAGATAGGCAGGAAAGGAATCAGCCCCAGCATTTT. This translates into CASSQDRQERNQPQHF.

The V gene is TRBV30, the J gene TRBJ2-5; weak D call: TRBD2 (7 bases). The CDR3 consists of 13 residues. CDR1 GTSNPN and CDR2 SVGIG come from the germline V gene (reference sequence). The V gene lost 0 bases and the J gene lost 6 bases, with 11 bases spanning the gap. The CDR3 here is CAWSVTGGKTQYF. As DNA, the CDR3 is TGTGCCTGGAGTGTAACGGGGGGCAAGACCCAGTACTTC.

The J gene is TRBJ2-3, the V gene TRBV28; TRBD1 matches 7 bases. J gave up 2 bases and V 5 bases, and 10 bases lay outside the gene matches. The CDR3 has 16 residues. Germline V gives CDR1 MDHEN, CDR2 SYDVKM. CDR3 loop: CASSPIGTVVTDTQYF. For the CDR3, the DNA is TGTGCCAGCAGTCCAATTGGGACAGTGGTCACAGATACGCAGTATTTT.

V and J are TRBV18 and TRBJ1-2; TRBD1 agrees at 9 bases. The CDR3 runs 15 residues. Germline V CDR1 and CDR2: KGHSH, LQKENI. J gave up 5 bases and V 3 bases, and 7 bases lay outside the gene matches. This chain's CDR3 is CASSPRDRAHYGYTF. Written as DNA, the CDR3 is TGTGCCAGCTCACCCAGGGACAGGGCCCATTATGGCTACACCTTC.

J is TRBJ2-1 and V is TRBV7-2, with D tentatively TRBD2 (6 bases). Germline V lookup: CDR1 SGHTA, CDR2 FQGNSA. Between the trimmed V and J ends, which lost 5 bases and 7 bases, there was a span of 15 bases. The CDR3 length is 14 residues. CDR3 residues: CASSRSGLANEQFF. CDR3 DNA: TGTGCCAGCAGCCGTTCCGGGCTAGCGAATGAGCAGTTCTTC.

The chain has TRBV7-9 and TRBJ1-1; 8 nucleotides agree with TRBD1. Germline V CDR1 and CDR2: SEHNR, FQNEAQ (reference sequence). This CDR3 has 15 residues. V lost 3 bases to trimming and J lost 5 bases; unmatched junction nucleotides: 8. The CDR3 bases are TGTGCCAGCAGCTTCCCAGGGGGCGCAGGAACTGAAGCTTTCTTT. Amino acids: CASSFPGGAGTEAFF.

The rearrangement uses TRBV6-5 and TRBJ1-1, with a tentative D call TRBD1 (5 bases). This CDR3 contains 13 residues. Germline V gives CDR1 MNHEY, CDR2 SVGAGI. V shed 6 bases and J shed 11 bases, with 19 bases lying between them. CDR3 sequence reads: CASSLHPTDSAFF. The CDR3 DNA is TGTGCCAGCAGCCTCCACCCGACAGACAGCGCTTTCTTT.

The chain uses TRBV7-2 and TRBJ1-5; TRBD1 is a possible D gene (6 bases). V shed 5 bases and J shed 2 bases, with 13 bases lying between them. From germline, CDR1 is SGHTA and CDR2 FQGNSA. The CDR3 contains 15 residues. The CDR3 sequence is CASSPRGSGNQPQHF. In nucleotides, the CDR3 is TGTGCCAGCAGCCCCAGGGGTAGTGGCAATCAGCCCCAGCATTTT.

CDR3 protein: CASSAHRGADEAFF. As DNA, the CDR3 is TGTGCCAGCAGCGCCCACCGTGGGGCGGATGAAGCTTTCTTT. V and J are TRBV9 and TRBJ1-1; possible D gene TRBD1, 5 bases. CDR3 length: 14 residues. The ends were cut back, 3 bases at V and 7 bases at J, with 16 bases in the middle. Germline lookup yields CDR1 SGDLS and CDR2 YYNGEE. Supplemented by reference TRBV9 and TRBJ1-1, the full variable domain reads DSGVTQTPKHLITATGQRVTLRCSPRSGDLSVYWYQQSLDQGLQFLIQYYNGEERAKGNILERFSAQQFPDLHSELNLSSLELGDSALYFCASSAHRGADEAFFGQGTRLTVV.

V gene TRBV2 combines with J gene TRBJ2-3, with D maybe TRBD1 (6 bases). The CDR3 is 14 residues long. Germline CDR1 is SNHLY and CDR2 is FYNNEI. Trimming took off 6 bases at V and 2 bases at J, with 12 bases between the two ends. As DNA, the CDR3 is TGTGCCAGCAGGGGGGCGGCGCCCACAGATACGCAGTATTTT. Protein: CASRGAAPTDTQYF.

V gene TRBV7-2 combines with J gene TRBJ2-1; D gene ambiguous. CDR3 length equals 13 residues. Germline V gene lookup returns CDR1 SGHTA and CDR2 FQGNSA. Trimming took off 1 base at V and 7 bases at J, with 8 bases between the two ends. CDR3 residues: CASSLDRRNEQFF. The CDR3 DNA sequence: TGTGCCAGCAGCTTAGATCGGAGAAATGAGCAGTTCTTC.

The chain combines TRBV6-5 with TRBJ1-1, with 9 nucleotides matching TRBD1. V trimming: 4 bases; J trimming: 5 bases; junction bases outside the gene matches: 8. Per germline, CDR1 MNHEY and CDR2 SVGAGI. The CDR3 spans 15 residues. In DNA form, the CDR3 reads TGTGCCAGCAGTTCCACCGGGACAGGGCTTACTGAAGCTTTCTTT. This gives the protein CASSSTGTGLTEAFF.